This TCR beta chain derives from a study of cytomegalovirus exposure and HLA in healthy donors. Profiling relied on immunoSEQ multiplex PCR, and the TCRdb table lists in-frame clones only, not all of them. The sample contains hundreds of thousands of clones, roughly 91% of which appear only once. Germline V CDR1 and CDR2: LGHNA, YNFKEQ. This CDR3 region has 13 residues. V lost 1 base, J lost 4 bases, and 5 bases lay in between. V gene TRBV4-2 combines with J gene TRBJ1-5, with D hard to call. This TCR came from a woman aged 18-29 years in good health and CMV-seropositive. Sequencing was done on a sample of PBMCs. CDR3 coding DNA: TGTGCCAGCAGCCAAGGGCAGAATCAGCCCCAGCATTTT. Encoded protein: CASSQGQNQPQHF.